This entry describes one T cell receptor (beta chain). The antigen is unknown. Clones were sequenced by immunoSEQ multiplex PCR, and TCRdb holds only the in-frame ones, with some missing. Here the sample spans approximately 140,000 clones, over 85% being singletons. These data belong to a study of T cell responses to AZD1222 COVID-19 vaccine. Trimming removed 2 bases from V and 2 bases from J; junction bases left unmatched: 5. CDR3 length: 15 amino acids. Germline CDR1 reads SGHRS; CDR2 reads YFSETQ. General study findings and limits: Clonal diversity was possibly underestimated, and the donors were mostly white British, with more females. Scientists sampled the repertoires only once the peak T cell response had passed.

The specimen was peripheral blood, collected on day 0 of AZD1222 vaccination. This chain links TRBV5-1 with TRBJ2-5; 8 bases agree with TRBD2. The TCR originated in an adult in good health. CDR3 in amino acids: CASSFGGGLQETQYF. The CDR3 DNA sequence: TGCGCCAGCAGCTTTGGCGGGGGGCTTCAAGAGACCCAGTACTTC.